The 3 T cell receptor beta chains below were found in one sample sequenced in a study of blood T cell repertoires in COVID-19. Assay: immunoSEQ multiplex PCR; the TCRdb copy retains only in-frame clones and omits some. In the table there are about 160,000 clones, 85% to 90% of which are singletons. The sample taken for sequencing was PBMCs or T cells enriched from blood (not recorded which). Receptors originate from a woman between 50 and 59 years old who had recovered from COVID-19.

The gene calls are TRBV7-6 and TRBJ2-4, with 8 bases that match TRBD2. The CDR3 sequence is 18 residues long. Trimming took 1 base from V and 0 from J; bases not matched to a gene: 8. Germline CDR1 reads SGHVS; CDR2 reads FNYEAQ. CDR3 region: CASSLGRGVKQAKNIQYF. The CDR3 coding sequence is TGTGCCAGCAGCTTAGGGCGGGGGGTCAAACAAGCCAAAAACATTCAGTACTTC.

The chain employs TRBV19 and TRBJ2-5, with 8 bases matching TRBD1. Germline V lookup: CDR1 LNHDA, CDR2 SQIVND (reference sequence). The V gene end was trimmed by 5 bases and the J gene end by 5 bases; junction bases not matched to a gene: 4. This CDR3 contains 13 residues. The CDR3 DNA follows: TGTGCCAGTAGTTGGAACAGGGGGGAGACCCAGTACTTC. Protein product: CASSWNRGETQYF.

The chain joins TRBV7-2 to TRBJ1-2; possible D gene TRBD1, 6 bases. Trimming pared 6 bases from V and 8 bases from J, leaving 22 bases between. In germline, CDR1 is SGHTA, CDR2 FQGNSA. This CDR3 is built from 15 residues. The CDR3 nucleotides read TGTGCCAGCAGGCCCTTGGGGGGGGCGTCATTGGGCTACACCTTC. Translation: CASRPLGGASLGYTF.